The TCR beta chain described here comes from a study of CXCR4 blockade with PD-1 therapy in pancreatic cancer. The sample holds a few counts of this clone. The antigen remains undetermined. Method: immunoSEQ multiplex PCR; TCRdb's copy keeps in-frame clones and lacks some. The sample contains 2,500 to 3,500 clones, approximately 38% of which appear only once. The archived tumor blocks came from patients without neoadjuvant therapy before resection. Overall study findings and caveats: Tumor clonality averaged about 0.14 versus 0.054 in healthy blood, not predicting survival. Without paired alpha-beta data, shared specificity of dominant clones is unconfirmed. Clone frequency correlated with its number of distinct nucleotide rearrangements.

The receptor was derived from a human donor with pancreatic ductal adenocarcinoma. The specimen was tumor tissue.

CDR3 residues: CASSPRAGVNEKLFF. The CDR3 nucleotides are TGTGCCAGCAGCCCCCGGGCAGGGGTTAATGAAAAACTGTTTTTT. V and J are TRBV7-6 and TRBJ1-4; maybe TRBD1 (6 bases). The germline V and J ends were trimmed by 5 bases and 4 bases, with 14 bases remaining between them. CDR1 and CDR2 from the germline V gene are SGHVS and FNYEAQ. The CDR3 covers 15 residues. Drawing the rest from reference TRBV7-6 and TRBJ1-4, the complete variable domain is GAGVSQSPRYKVTKRGQDVALRCDPISGHVSLYWYRQALGQGPEFLTYFNYEAQQDKSGLPNDRFSAERPEGSISTLTIQRTEQRDSAMYRCASSPRAGVNEKLFFGSGTQLSVL.